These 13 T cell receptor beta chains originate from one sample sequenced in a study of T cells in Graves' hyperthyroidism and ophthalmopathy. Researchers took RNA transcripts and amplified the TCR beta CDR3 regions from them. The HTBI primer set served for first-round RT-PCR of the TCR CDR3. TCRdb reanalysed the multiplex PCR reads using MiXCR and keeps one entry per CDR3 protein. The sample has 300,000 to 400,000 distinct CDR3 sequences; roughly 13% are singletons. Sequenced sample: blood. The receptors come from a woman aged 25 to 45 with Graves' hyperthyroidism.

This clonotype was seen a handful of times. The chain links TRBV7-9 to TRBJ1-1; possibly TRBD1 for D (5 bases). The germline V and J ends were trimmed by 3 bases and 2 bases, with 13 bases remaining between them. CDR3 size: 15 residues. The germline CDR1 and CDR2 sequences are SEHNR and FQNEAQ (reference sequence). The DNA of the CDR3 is TGTGCCAGCAGCTTTAATCAGGGCGCTAACACTGAAGCTTTCTTT. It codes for CASSFNQGANTEAFF.

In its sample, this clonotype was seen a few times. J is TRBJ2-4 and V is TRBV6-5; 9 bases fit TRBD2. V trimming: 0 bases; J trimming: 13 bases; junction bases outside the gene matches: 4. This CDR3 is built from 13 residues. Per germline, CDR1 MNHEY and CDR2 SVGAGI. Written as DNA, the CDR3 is TGTGCCAGCAGTTACTCGAGGCGGGAGGGACAGTACTTC. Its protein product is CASSYSRREGQYF.

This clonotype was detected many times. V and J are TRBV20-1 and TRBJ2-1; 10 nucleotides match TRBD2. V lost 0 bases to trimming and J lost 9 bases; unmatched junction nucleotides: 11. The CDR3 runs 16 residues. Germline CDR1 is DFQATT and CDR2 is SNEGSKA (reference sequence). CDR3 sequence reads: CSARDQASGRGVEQFF. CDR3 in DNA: TGCAGTGCTAGAGATCAAGCTAGCGGGAGAGGCGTTGAGCAGTTCTTC.

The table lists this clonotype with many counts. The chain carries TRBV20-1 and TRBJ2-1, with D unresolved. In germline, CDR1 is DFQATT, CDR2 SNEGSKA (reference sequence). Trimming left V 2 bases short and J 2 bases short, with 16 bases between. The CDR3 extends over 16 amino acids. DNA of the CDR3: TGCAGTGCTAGAATCCTCGGGCGCGACACCTACAATGAGCAGTTCTTC. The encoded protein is CSARILGRDTYNEQFF.

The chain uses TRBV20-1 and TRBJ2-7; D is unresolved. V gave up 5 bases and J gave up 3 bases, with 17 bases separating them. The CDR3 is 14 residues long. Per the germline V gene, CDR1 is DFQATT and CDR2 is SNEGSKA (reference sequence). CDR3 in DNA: TGCAGTGCTGGATCTAGAGCCCCTTACTACGAGCAGTACTTC. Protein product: CSAGSRAPYYEQYF.

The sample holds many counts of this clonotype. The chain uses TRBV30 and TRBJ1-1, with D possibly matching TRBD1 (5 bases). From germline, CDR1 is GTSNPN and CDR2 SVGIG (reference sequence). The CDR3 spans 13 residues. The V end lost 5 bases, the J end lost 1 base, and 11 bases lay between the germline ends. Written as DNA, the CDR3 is TGTGCCTGGTCCCGAGGACAGAACACTGAAGCTTTCTTT. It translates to CAWSRGQNTEAFF.

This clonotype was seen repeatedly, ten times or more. The CDR3 DNA reads TGTGCCAGCAGTGAAGATCTGTTAAATGAGCAGTTCTTC. Translation: CASSEDLLNEQFF. The chain recombines TRBV6-1 with TRBJ2-1; D is unclear. This CDR3 is 13 amino acids long. V was cut by 1 base and J by 7 bases, with 8 bases left in between. Germline-derived CDR1 and CDR2 are MNHNS and SASEGT.

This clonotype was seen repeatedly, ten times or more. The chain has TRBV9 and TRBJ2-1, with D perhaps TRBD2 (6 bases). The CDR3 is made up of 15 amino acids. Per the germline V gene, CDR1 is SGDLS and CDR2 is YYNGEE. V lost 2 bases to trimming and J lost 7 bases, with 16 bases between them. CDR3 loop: CASSVSGGGLNEQFF. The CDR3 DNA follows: TGTGCCAGCAGCGTGTCCGGGGGTGGGTTGAATGAGCAGTTCTTC.

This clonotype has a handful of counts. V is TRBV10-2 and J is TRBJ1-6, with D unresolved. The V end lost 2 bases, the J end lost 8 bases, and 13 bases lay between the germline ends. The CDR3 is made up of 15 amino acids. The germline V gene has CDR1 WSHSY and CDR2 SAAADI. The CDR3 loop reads CASSERGAKDSPLHF. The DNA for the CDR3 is TGCGCCAGCAGTGAGCGCGGCGCTAAGGATTCACCCCTCCACTTT.

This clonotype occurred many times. The DNA of the CDR3 is TGTGCCAGCAGTTTAGTTCTAGCGGGAGTAGGTACCTACAATGAGCAGTTCTTC. Translation gives CASSLVLAGVGTYNEQFF. This rearrangement joins TRBV28 to TRBJ2-1, with 10 bases identical to TRBD2. CDR1 and CDR2 from the germline V gene are MDHEN and SYDVKM. V lost 2 bases, J lost 2 bases, and 9 bases stayed unmatched. CDR3 length: 18 amino acids.

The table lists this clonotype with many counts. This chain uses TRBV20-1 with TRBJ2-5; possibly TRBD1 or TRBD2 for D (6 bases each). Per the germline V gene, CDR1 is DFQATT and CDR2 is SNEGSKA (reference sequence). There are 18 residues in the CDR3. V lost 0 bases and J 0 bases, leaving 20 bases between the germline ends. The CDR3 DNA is TGCAGTGCTAGAGACCCCCGAGGGGGGAGTTCAAACCAAGAGACCCAGTACTTC. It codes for CSARDPRGGSSNQETQYF.

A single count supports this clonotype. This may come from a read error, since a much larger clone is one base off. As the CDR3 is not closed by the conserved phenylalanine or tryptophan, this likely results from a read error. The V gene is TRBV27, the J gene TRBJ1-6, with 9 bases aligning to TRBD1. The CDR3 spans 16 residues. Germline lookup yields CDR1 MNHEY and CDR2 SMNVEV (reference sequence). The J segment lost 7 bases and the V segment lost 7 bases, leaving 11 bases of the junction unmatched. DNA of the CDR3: TGTGCCAGCACCCCTTATGGGGACAGGGTCAATTCACCCCTCCACCTT. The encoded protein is CASTPYGDRVNSPLHL.

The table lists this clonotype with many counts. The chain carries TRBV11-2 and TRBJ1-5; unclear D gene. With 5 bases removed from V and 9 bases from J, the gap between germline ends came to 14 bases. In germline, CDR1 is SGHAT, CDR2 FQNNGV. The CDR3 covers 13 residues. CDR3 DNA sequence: TGTGCCAGCAGCGCCTACCGAACAGCGCCCCAGCATTTT. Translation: CASSAYRTAPQHF. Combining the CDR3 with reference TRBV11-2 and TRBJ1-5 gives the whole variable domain EAGVAQSPRYKIIEKRQSVAFWCNPISGHATLYWYQQILGQGPKLLIQFQNNGVVDDSQLPKDRFSAERLKGVDSTLKIQPAKLEDSAVYLCASSAYRTAPQHFGDGTRLSIL.